One sample yielded the 16 T cell receptor beta chains listed below, sequenced in a study of OX40 agonist ivuxolimab in advanced cancers. Produced via immunoSEQ multiplex PCR; TCRdb's table is partial and in-frame only. Altogether about 22,000 clones are present, 77% being singletons, with the ten largest covering 16%. Sequencing used CD4+ or CD8+ T cells sorted from blood, obtained in a trial of the OX40 agonist ivuxolimab. The source of these receptors is an adult with an advanced solid tumor such as melanoma, head and neck, liver or kidney cancer.

The V and J genes are TRBV27 and TRBJ2-1; D remains unclear. The CDR3 spans 14 residues. Trimming removed 5 bases at V and 5 bases at J, with 13 bases between. Germline V lookup: CDR1 MNHEY, CDR2 SMNVEV (reference sequence). In DNA, the CDR3 is TGTGCCAGCAGTCCATATCCGTCCCACAATGAGCAGTTCTTC. As protein: CASSPYPSHNEQFF.

The rearrangement uses TRBV7-8 and TRBJ2-1, with 7 bases fitting TRBD2. Germline V gives CDR1 SGHVS, CDR2 FQNEAQ. The ends lost 4 bases at V and 9 bases at J; junction bases unmatched: 21. This CDR3 contains 18 residues. CDR3 loop: CASSSYTSTSPGGPEQFF. In DNA, the CDR3 is TGTGCCAGCAGCTCCTATACATCCACGTCCCCGGGGGGACCTGAGCAGTTCTTC.

This clone was counted between two and nine times. The chain combines TRBV7-9 with TRBJ1-5; possible D gene TRBD1, 5 bases. The length of the CDR3 is 16 residues. Germline V CDR1 and CDR2: SEHNR, FQNEAQ (reference sequence). V was cut by 1 base and J by 0 bases, with 10 bases left in between. CDR3 in amino acids: CASSLGGRHSNQPQHF. The DNA for the CDR3 is TGTGCCAGCAGCTTAGGGGGACGGCATAGCAATCAGCCCCAGCATTTT.

The CDR3 sequence: CASSVGQGQETQYF. The CDR3 coding sequence is TGTGCCAGCAGCGTCGGACAGGGACAAGAGACCCAGTACTTC. The genes are TRBV9 and TRBJ2-5, with 8 bases fitting TRBD1. The J segment lost 2 bases and the V segment lost 2 bases, leaving 2 bases of the junction unmatched. The CDR3 totals 14 residues. Germline values: CDR1 SGDLS, CDR2 YYNGEE.

The V gene is TRBV19, the J gene TRBJ2-1; 8 bases are a match to TRBD2. Trimming took 7 bases from V and 10 from J; bases not matched to a gene: 12. The CDR3 totals 14 residues. CDR1 and CDR2 (germline): LNHDA, SQIVND (reference sequence). The CDR3 sequence is CASTPTSDKGEQFF. CDR3 DNA sequence: TGTGCCAGTACCCCGACTAGCGACAAGGGGGAGCAGTTCTTC.

In its sample, this clone was seen once. The V call is TRBV9, the J call TRBJ1-3; TRBD1 might be the D (5 bases). Germline-derived CDR1 and CDR2 are SGDLS and YYNGEE. V lost 0 bases to trimming and J lost 4 bases, with 8 bases between them. CDR3 length: 14 amino acids. The CDR3 DNA reads TGTGCCAGCAGCGTAGAAGGGGTAGGAAACACCATATATTTT. As protein: CASSVEGVGNTIYF.

The chain combines TRBV10-3 with TRBJ2-7; tentatively, D is TRBD1 or TRBD2 (5 bases each). CDR1 and CDR2 from the germline V gene are ENHRY and SYGVKD. The V and J ends lost 0 bases and 0 bases respectively, with 9 bases between them. The CDR3 consists of 15 residues. The CDR3: CAISESGTSSYEQYF. In DNA form, the CDR3 reads TGTGCCATCAGTGAGTCTGGGACGTCCTCCTACGAGCAGTACTTC.

The chain has TRBV11-2 and TRBJ2-5; D not certain. From germline, CDR1 is SGHAT and CDR2 FQNNGV. This CDR3 region has 15 residues. Deletions cut 1 base from V and 0 bases from J, with 9 bases between. CDR3 nucleotides: TGTGCCAGCAGCTTAGTCTACACGTACCAAGAGACCCAGTACTTC. Its protein product is CASSLVYTYQETQYF. Full variable domain (remainder filled in from reference TRBV11-2 and TRBJ2-5): EAGVAQSPRYKIIEKRQSVAFWCNPISGHATLYWYQQILGQGPKLLIQFQNNGVVDDSQLPKDRFSAERLKGVDSTLKIQPAKLEDSAVYLCASSLVYTYQETQYFGPGTRLLVL.

This clone was seen a handful of times. The gene calls are TRBV19 and TRBJ2-7, with D possibly TRBD2 on 5 matching bases. Germline V CDR1 and CDR2: LNHDA, SQIVND (reference sequence). This CDR3 region has 14 residues. V lost 5 bases, J lost 2 bases, and 13 bases lay in between. DNA for the CDR3: TGTGCCAGTAGTCCCGGGGTCCTCCCCTACGAGCAGTACTTC. Translation gives CASSPGVLPYEQYF.

This clone occurred a few times. The genes are TRBV7-9 and TRBJ1-5; 7 bases map to TRBD1. V gave up 5 bases and J gave up 6 bases; unmatched junction bases: 13. The CDR3 is 16 residues long. Germline V CDR1 and CDR2: SEHNR, FQNEAQ (reference sequence). CDR3 region: CASSISATGSTQPQHF. In nucleotides, the CDR3 is TGTGCCAGCAGCATCTCCGCGACAGGGTCGACTCAGCCCCAGCATTTT.

The chain employs TRBV6-6 and TRBJ1-1; no definite D call. This CDR3 has 14 amino acids. The germline gives CDR1 MNHNY, CDR2 SVGAGI (reference sequence). The V end lost 1 base, the J end lost 0 bases, and 6 bases lay between the germline ends. The CDR3 here is CASSYLGMNTEAFF. For the CDR3, the DNA is TGTGCCAGCAGTTACTTGGGGATGAACACTGAAGCTTTCTTT.

V and J are TRBV6-5 and TRBJ2-3; the match to TRBD2 covers 10 bases. The V segment lost 5 bases and the J segment 1 base; nucleotides outside the gene matches: 3. The CDR3 is 15 residues long. Germline V gene data show CDR1 as MNHEY and CDR2 as SVGAGI. CDR3 protein: CASSIGTSGTDTQYF. The CDR3 DNA is TGTGCCAGCAGTATCGGGACTAGCGGCACAGATACGCAGTATTTT.

V is TRBV10-3 and J is TRBJ2-1; D not certain. The V gene's germline CDR1 is ENHRY and CDR2 SYGVKD. The CDR3 spans 15 residues. With 4 bases removed from V and 6 bases from J, the gap between germline ends came to 16 bases. CDR3 region: CAISGLIDGRNEQFF. CDR3 DNA sequence: TGTGCCATCAGTGGGTTGATAGACGGGCGCAATGAGCAGTTCTTC.

The chain joins TRBV5-4 to TRBJ2-3; D is undetermined. The length of the CDR3 is 12 residues. CDR1 is SGHNT, CDR2 YYREEE, per germline (reference sequence). Trimming pared 0 bases from V and 6 bases from J, leaving 5 bases between. The CDR3 coding sequence is TGTGCCAGCAGCTTGGCCGTGGATACGCAGTATTTT. Translating gives CASSLAVDTQYF.

The rearrangement joins TRBV4-3 to TRBJ1-5, with a tentative D call TRBD1 (6 bases). The CDR3 covers 15 residues. V lost 0 bases to trimming and J lost 6 bases, with 12 bases between them. CDR1 is LGHNA, CDR2 YSLEER, per germline. The chain's CDR3 is CASSQDRGESQPQHF. DNA for the CDR3: TGCGCCAGCAGCCAAGACAGGGGAGAGAGTCAGCCCCAGCATTTT.

The J gene is TRBJ1-2, the V gene TRBV19; D not resolved. Germline-derived CDR1 and CDR2 are LNHDA and SQIVND (reference sequence). V lost 1 base, J lost 4 bases, and 7 bases lay in between. The CDR3 runs 13 residues. The chain's CDR3 is CASSIGGSYGYTF. In nucleotides, the CDR3 is TGTGCCAGTAGTATAGGAGGGTCCTATGGCTACACCTTC.